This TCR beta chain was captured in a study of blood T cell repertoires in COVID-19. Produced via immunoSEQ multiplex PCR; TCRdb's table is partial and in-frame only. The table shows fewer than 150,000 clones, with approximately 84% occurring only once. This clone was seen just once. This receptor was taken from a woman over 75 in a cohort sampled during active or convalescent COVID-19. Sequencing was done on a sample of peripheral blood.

The CDR3 protein is CASSSGTGELQYF. The CDR3 DNA is TGTGCCAGCAGCTCGGGAACAGGGGAACTTCAGTACTTC. The chain uses TRBV7-3 and TRBJ2-4, with TRBD1 matching 7 bases. This CDR3 has 13 residues. The germline CDR1 and CDR2 sequences are SGHTA and FQGTGA. Losses at the gene ends were 4 bases for V and 11 bases for J; bases not matched to a gene: 8.